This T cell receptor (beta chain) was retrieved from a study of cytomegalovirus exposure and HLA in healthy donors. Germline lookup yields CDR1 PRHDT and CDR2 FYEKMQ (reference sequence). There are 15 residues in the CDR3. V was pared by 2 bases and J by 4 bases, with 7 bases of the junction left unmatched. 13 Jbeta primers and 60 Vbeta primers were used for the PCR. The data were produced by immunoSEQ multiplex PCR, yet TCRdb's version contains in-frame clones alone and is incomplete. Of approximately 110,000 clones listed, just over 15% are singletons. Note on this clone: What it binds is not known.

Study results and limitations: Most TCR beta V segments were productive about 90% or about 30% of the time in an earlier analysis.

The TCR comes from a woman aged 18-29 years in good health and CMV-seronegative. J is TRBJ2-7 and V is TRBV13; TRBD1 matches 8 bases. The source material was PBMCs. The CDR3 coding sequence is TGTGCCAGCAGCTTAACTCAGGGGGCTTGGTACGAGCAGTACTTC. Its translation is CASSLTQGAWYEQYF.